By share, the clone carrying this TCR beta chain counts as medium-sized (0.01 to 0.1%). The antigen is not known. This sample is drawn from a study of tumor and adjacent non-tumor tissue in lung cancer. Study results and limitations: Top 100 clones took a larger repertoire share in normal lung.

A modified ARM-PCR protocol with three rounds of nested PCR amplified TCRbeta. From the multiplex PCR reads, TCRdb called clonotypes with MiXCR, one entry per CDR3 protein. The sample yields 70,000 to 90,000 distinct CDR3 sequences, 75% to 90% seen once. The template was RNA from unsorted bulk tissue. The V gene's germline CDR1 is DFQATT and CDR2 SNEGSKA (reference sequence). The CDR3 is 14 amino acids. J lost 7 bases, V lost 1 base, and 9 bases had no gene match. This chain connects TRBV20-1 to TRBJ2-7; 8 bases fit TRBD1. The specimen was lung tumor tissue. The clonotype originates from a woman aged 50 to 65 with non-small cell lung cancer. DNA of the CDR3: TGCAGTGCTAGAGTTGGGACAGGTAGATGGGAGCAGTACTTC. Translation: CSARVGTGRWEQYF.